This T cell receptor (beta chain) was sequenced for a study of shared clonotypes between healthy human individuals. Sequencing used immunoSEQ multiplex PCR; TCRdb keeps in-frame clones, though not all of them. The sample contains over a million clones, about 98.5% of which appear only once. Comments on this clone: Its antigen remains unidentified.

The CDR3 is made up of 17 amino acids. The germline V gene encodes CDR1 SGHRS and CDR2 YFSETQ. V shed 0 bases and J shed 5 bases, with 20 bases lying between them. The study enrolled healthy HIV-negative adults without recent acute infections or vaccinations as donors. Study-wide results and limits: Compared with memory subsets, naive subsets generally had larger estimated richness. Generation of non-shared clonotypes was less probable than generation of clonotypes shared by all four donors. Depth was large, yet rarefaction showed that sorted-subset sequencing was incomplete.

Sequenced input: naive CD4+ T cells sorted from blood. The subset denotes: CD45RA+ positively selected. The rearrangement uses TRBV5-1 and TRBJ1-2; tentatively, D is TRBD1 (5 bases). This receptor was taken from a man younger than 40 in good health. CDR3 protein: CASSLDSNSAGQYGYTF. CDR3 bases: TGCGCCAGCAGCTTGGATTCTAATTCGGCAGGGCAATATGGCTACACCTTC.